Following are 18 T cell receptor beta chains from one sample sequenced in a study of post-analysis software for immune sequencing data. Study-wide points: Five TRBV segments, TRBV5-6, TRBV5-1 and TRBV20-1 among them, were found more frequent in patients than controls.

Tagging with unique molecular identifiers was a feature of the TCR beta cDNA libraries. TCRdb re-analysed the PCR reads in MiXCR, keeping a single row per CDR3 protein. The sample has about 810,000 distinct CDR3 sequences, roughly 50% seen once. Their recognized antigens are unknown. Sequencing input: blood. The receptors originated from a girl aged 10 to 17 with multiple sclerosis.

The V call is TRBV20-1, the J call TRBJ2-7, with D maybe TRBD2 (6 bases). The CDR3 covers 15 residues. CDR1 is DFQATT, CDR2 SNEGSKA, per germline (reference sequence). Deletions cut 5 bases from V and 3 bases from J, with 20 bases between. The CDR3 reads CSAPGTWQGSYEQYF. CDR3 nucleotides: TGCAGTGCTCCTGGGACTTGGCAGGGAAGCTACGAGCAGTACTTC.

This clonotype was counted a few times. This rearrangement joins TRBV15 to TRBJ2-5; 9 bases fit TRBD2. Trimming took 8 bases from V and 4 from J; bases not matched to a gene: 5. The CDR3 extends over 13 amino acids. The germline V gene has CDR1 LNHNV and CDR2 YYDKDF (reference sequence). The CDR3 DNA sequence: TGTGCCACCGGGCTAGCGGGGTTAGAGACCCAGTACTTC. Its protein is CATGLAGLETQYF.

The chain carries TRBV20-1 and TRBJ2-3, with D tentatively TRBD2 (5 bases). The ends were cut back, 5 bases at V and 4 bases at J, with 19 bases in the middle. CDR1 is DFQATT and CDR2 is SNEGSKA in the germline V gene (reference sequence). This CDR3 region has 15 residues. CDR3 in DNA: TGCAGTGCTGGTAGGAGTGGGAGCCGTGCAGATACGCAGTATTTT. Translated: CSAGRSGSRADTQYF.

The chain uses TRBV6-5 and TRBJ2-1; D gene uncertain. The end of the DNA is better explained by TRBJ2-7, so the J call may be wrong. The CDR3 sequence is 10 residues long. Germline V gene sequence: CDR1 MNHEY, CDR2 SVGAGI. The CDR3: CASGNNEQYF. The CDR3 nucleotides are TGTGCCAGCGGGAACAACGAGCAGTACTTC.

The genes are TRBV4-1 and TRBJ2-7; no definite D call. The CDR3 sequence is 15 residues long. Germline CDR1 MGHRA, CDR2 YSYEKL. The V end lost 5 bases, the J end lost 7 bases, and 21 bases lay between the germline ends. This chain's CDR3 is CASSSLLNPYEEQYF. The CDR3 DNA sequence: TGCGCCAGCAGCTCCCTCCTCAACCCCTACGAAGAGCAGTACTTC.

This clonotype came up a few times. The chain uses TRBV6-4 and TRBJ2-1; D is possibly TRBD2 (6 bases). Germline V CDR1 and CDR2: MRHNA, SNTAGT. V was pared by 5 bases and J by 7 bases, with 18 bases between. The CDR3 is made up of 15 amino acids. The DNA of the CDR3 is TGTGCCAGCAGTCGGGGGTCGGGAGCCGGAAATGAGCAGTTCTTC. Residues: CASSRGSGAGNEQFF.

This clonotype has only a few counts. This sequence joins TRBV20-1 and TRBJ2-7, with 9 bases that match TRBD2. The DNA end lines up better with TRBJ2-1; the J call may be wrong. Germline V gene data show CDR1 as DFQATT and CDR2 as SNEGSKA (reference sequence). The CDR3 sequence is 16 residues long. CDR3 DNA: TGCAGTGCTAGATTCGGGGCGACTAGCGGAGGAAATGAGCAGTTCTTC. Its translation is CSARFGATSGGNEQFF.

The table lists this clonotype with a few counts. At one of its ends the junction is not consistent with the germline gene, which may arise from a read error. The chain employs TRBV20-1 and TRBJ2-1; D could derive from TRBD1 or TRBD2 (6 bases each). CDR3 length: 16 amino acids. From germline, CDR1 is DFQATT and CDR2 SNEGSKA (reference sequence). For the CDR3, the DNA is TGCAGTGCTAGAGATCAGGCAGGGGACTCCTTCAATGAGCAGTTCTTC. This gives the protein CSARDQAGDSFNEQFF.

CDR3 DNA sequence: TGTGCCAGCAGTTTACGGTGGGGATTGATCTACGAGCAGTACTTC. Its protein is CASSLRWGLIYEQYF. This chain connects TRBV27 to TRBJ2-7; no firm D call. CDR1 MNHEY and CDR2 SMNVEV come from the germline V gene (reference sequence). This CDR3 spans 15 amino acids. V was trimmed by 2 bases and J by 3 bases, leaving 14 bases between them.

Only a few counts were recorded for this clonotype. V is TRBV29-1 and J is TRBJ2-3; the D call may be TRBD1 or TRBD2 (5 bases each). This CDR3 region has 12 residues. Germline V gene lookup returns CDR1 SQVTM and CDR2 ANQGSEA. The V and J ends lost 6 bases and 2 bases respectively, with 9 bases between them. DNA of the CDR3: TGCAGCGTCGGGGACCTCACAGATACGCAGTATTTT. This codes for CSVGDLTDTQYF.

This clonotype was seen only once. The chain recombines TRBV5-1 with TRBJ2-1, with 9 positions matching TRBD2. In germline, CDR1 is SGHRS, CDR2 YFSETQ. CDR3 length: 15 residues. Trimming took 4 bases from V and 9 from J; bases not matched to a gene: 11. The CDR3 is CASSLVSSGRGEQFF. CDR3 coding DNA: TGCGCCAGCAGCCTGGTGAGTAGCGGGAGAGGTGAGCAGTTCTTC. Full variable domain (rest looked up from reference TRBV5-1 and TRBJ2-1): KAGVTQTPRYLIKTRGQQVTLSCSPISGHRSVSWYQQTPGQGLQFLFEYFSETQRNKGNFPGRFSGRQFSNSRSEMNVSTLELGDSALYLCASSLVSSGRGEQFFGPGTRLTVL.

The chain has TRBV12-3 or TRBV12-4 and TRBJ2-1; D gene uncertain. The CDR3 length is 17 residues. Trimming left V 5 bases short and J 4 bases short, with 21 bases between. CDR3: CASSNSRVPKLYNEQFF. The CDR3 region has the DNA TGTGCCAGCAGTAATAGCCGGGTCCCGAAGCTTTACAATGAGCAGTTCTTC.

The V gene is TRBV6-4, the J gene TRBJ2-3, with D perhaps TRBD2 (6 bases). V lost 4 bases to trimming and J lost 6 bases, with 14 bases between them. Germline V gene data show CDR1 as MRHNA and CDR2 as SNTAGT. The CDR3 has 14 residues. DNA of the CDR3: TGTGCCAGCAGTGTTGCGGGAAAGGGGGATACGCAGTATTTT. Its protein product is CASSVAGKGDTQYF.

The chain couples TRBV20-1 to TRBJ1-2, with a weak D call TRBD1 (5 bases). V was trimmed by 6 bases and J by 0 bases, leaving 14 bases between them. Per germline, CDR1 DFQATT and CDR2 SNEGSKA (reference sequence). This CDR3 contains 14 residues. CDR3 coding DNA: TGCAGTGCGCCGGGACGGGGAGCTAACTATGGCTACACCTTC. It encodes CSAPGRGANYGYTF.

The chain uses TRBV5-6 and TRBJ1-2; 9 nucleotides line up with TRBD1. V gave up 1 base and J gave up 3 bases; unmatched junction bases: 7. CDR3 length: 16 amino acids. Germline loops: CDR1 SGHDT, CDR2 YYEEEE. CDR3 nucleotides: TGTGCCAGCAGCTTGTACGGGACAGGGACTTACTATGGCTACACCTTC. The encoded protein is CASSLYGTGTYYGYTF.

The CDR3 bases are TGTGCCAGCAGCTTATATGGACAGCCCTACGAGCAGTACTTC. Translating it yields CASSLYGQPYEQYF. The gene calls are TRBV7-9 and TRBJ2-7; D is perhaps TRBD1 (6 bases). The CDR3 runs to 14 residues. Trimming removed 2 bases at V and 2 bases at J, with 10 bases between. In germline, CDR1 is SEHNR, CDR2 FQNEAQ (reference sequence).

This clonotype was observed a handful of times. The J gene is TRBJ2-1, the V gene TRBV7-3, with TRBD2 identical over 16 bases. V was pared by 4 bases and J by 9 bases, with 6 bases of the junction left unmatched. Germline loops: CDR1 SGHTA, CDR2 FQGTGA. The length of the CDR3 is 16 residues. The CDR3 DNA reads TGTGCCAGCAGCTCAGGGACTAGCGGGAGGGTTGCTGAGCAGTTCTTC. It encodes CASSSGTSGRVAEQFF.

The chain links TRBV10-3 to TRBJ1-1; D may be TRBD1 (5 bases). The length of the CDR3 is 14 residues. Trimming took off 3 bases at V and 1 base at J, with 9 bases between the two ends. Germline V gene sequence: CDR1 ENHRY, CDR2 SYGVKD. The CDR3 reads CAISDQTANTEAFF. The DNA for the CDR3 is TGTGCCATCAGTGACCAGACAGCGAACACTGAAGCTTTCTTT.